The present T cell receptor (beta chain) was sequenced within a study of blood T cell repertoires in COVID-19. Across the study: In each case, the material was cDNA or gDNA derived from T cells, B-cell-depleted T cells, or PBMCs.

The germline CDR1 and CDR2 sequences are ENHRY and SYGVKD. This CDR3 has 13 amino acids. V was shortened by 0 bases and J by 8 bases, with 8 bases between the two germline ends. Measured with immunoSEQ multiplex PCR; TCRdb has only the in-frame clones, and not every one. The sample includes about 320,000 clones, roughly nine tenths seen only once; the top ten take almost 4%. Material for sequencing was PBMCs or T cells enriched from blood (not recorded which). The chain combines TRBV10-3 with TRBJ1-5; no clear D. The TCR comes from a woman under 40 who had been exposed to COVID-19. The CDR3 nucleotides read TGTGCCATCAGTGAGTCACCCTCGGAGCCCCAGCATTTT. This translates into CAISESPSEPQHF.